This TCR beta chain came from a study of T cell changes during pregnancy in multiple sclerosis. CDR3 length: 13 amino acids. Germline-derived CDR1 and CDR2 are MNHEY and SMNVEV (reference sequence). With V trimmed by 6 bases and J by 5 bases, 4 bases remained unmatched. Assay used: immunoSEQ multiplex PCR; TCRdb lists only in-frame clones, some missing. The data hold some 21,000 clones, with roughly 90% observed a single time. This sample comprised CD4+ T cells from peripheral blood mononuclear cells, obtained in the third trimester of pregnancy. This TCR was recovered from a female donor with multiple sclerosis, enrolled in a pregnancy study. V is TRBV27 and J is TRBJ2-1; TRBD2 agrees at 7 bases. CDR3 coding DNA: TGTGCCAGCAGGAGCGGGGTACACAATGAGCAGTTCTTC. It translates to CASRSGVHNEQFF.